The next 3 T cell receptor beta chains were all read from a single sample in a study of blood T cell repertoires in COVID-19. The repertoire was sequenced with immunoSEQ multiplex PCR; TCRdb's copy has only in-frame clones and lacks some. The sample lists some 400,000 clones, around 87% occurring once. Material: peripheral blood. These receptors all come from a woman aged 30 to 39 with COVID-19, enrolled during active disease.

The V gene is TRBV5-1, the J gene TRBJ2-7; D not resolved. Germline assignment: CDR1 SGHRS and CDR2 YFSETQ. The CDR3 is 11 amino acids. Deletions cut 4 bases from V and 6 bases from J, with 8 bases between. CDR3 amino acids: CASSLNREQYF. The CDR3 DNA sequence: TGCGCCAGCAGCCTAAACCGCGAGCAGTACTTC.

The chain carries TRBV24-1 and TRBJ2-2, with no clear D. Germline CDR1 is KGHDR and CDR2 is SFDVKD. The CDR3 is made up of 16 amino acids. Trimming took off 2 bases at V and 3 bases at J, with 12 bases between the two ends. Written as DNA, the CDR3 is TGTGCCACCAGTGATTCTCTACCTTCGGACACCGGGGAGCTGTTTTTT. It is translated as CATSDSLPSDTGELFF.

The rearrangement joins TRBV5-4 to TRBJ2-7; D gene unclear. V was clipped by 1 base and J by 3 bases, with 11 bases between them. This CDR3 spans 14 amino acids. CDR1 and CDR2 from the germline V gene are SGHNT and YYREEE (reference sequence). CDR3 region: CASSLTGRDYEQYF. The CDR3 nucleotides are TGTGCCAGCAGCTTGACTGGTAGAGACTACGAGCAGTACTTC. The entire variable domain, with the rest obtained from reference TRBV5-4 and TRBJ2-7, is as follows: ETGVTQSPTHLIKTRGQQVTLRCSSQSGHNTVSWYQQALGQGPQFIFQYYREEENGRGNFPPRFSGLQFPNYSSELNVNALELDDSALYLCASSLTGRDYEQYFGPGTRLTVT.